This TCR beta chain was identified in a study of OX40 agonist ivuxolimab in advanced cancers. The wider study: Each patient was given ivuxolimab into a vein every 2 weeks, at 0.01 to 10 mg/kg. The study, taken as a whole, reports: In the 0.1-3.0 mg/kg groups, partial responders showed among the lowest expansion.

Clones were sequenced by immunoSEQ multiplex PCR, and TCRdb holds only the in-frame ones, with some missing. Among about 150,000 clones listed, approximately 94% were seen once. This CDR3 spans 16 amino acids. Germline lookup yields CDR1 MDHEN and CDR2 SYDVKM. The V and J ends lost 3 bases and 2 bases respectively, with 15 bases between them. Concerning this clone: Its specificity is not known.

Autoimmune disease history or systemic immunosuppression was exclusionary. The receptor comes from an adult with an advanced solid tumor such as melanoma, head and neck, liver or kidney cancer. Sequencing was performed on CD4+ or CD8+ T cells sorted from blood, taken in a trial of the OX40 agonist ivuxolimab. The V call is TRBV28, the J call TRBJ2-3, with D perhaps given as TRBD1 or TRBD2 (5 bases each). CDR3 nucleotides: TGTGCCAGCAGTTTGGCGGGTGGGGGAGTCACAGATACGCAGTATTTT. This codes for CASSLAGGGVTDTQYF.